This T cell receptor beta chain is from a study of blood T cell repertoires in COVID-19 (dated by TCRdb to the early 2020s). In terms of the full investigation: Samples from collaborators originated in the United States, Italy and Spain and spanned both the acute and convalescent phases of COVID-19. The material from the prospective study consisted of cDNA or gDNA derived from T cells, B-cell-depleted T cells, or PBMCs. Subjects who had been exposed to COVID-19, were actively infected with it, or had recovered from it provided the deeply sampled blood TCRbeta repertoires that made up the dataset. The repertoires were released in a freely available public database intended as a resource for research on the immune response to SARS-CoV-2. The samples were drawn from two sources: the first 160 participants of the ongoing ImmuneRACE study, and some 1,300 subjects contributed by 6 global collaborators. Sample metadata almost always included a de-identified subject ID, COVID-19 status, age in years and sex. Where available, HLA class I and class II types were obtained from metadata supplied by the sample provider rather than from assay-based typing.

The investigation overall reported the following: How much clinical and demographic metadata was included differed by source and by participant, and the metadata was provided uncurated.

Each collaborating institution followed its own protocols to collect whole blood in K2EDTA tubes. Collaborator samples were shipped for TCRbeta analysis as frozen whole blood, isolated PBMCs, or DNA extracted from either sample type. TCRbeta CDR3 regions were amplified from genomic DNA using the immunoSEQ Assay, a bias-controlled multiplex PCR. The study's processing was this. Nucleated cell counts per sample were estimated from amplification of reference gene primers within the assay. To quantify the absolute abundance of each unique TCRbeta CDR3 rearrangement, sequence reads were collapsed and filtered. For each sample, productive Simpson clonality was calculated by taking the square root of Simpson's diversity index across productive rearrangements. TCRdb took this table from immuneACCESS and kept in-frame rearrangements with V and J called. Such tables lack part of the clones; where checked against another copy, unresolved V genes explain under half of the gap, and the rest is unexplained. From that table come the V and J calls and clone size; the DNA was used to work out D and trimming. This sample gives under 65,000 clones in total; approximately 89% of them show up just once. More than 3% of the sample lies in the top ten.

This clone came up a few times. Its antigen is still unknown. Per-base qualities were not stored, and no clone one base away is much larger. From its cysteine to its phenylalanine, the CDR3 spans 12 amino acids. The only DNA kept is the CDR3, 36 bases in frame from the first base. The sequenced material came from peripheral blood. The TCR originated in a man in his forties or fifties with acute or convalescent COVID-19. Recombination joined TRBV21-1 with TRBJ1-2. TRBV21-1 is a pseudogene segment. The CDR3 reads CASSINGERYTF. The DNA sequence is given as TGTGCCAGCAGCATAAACGGGGAGCGCTACACCTTC.